Shown below are 27 T cell receptor beta chains from a single sample sequenced in a study of radiation and T cells in renal cell carcinoma. Time point: blood 2 weeks post-SBRT. Sample treatment: 15 Gy SBRT to primary tumor, nephrectomy 4 weeks later. Profiled with immunoSEQ multiplex PCR; TCRdb holds only in-frame clones, not every one. The sample has 100,000 to 150,000 clones; about four fifths are singletons. Sequences were derived from blood, sampled from a patient whose treatment included radiotherapy and nephrectomy. The source is a man in his fifties or sixties with renal cell carcinoma.

Regarding this clone: The germline gene is not matched at one end of the junction; a read error may be the cause. The chain employs TRBV7-9 and TRBJ2-3; 9 bases fit TRBD2. Germline loops: CDR1 SEHNR, CDR2 FQNEAQ (reference sequence). The length of the CDR3 is 14 residues. The CDR3 bases are TGTGCCAGCAGCGTAGCGGGAGAGCGGGATACGCAGTATTTT. Protein sequence: CASSVAGERDTQYF.

This clone was recorded only once. The J gene is TRBJ2-5, the V gene TRBV19; maybe TRBD1 (6 bases). The CDR3 spans 17 residues. Germline CDR1 is LNHDA and CDR2 is SQIVND (reference sequence). V lost 5 bases and J 5 bases, leaving 24 bases between the germline ends. The CDR3 nucleotides read TGTGCCAGTAGTTCGAATAGGGACATCCGAGGATTTGAGACCCAGTACTTC. Translating gives CASSSNRDIRGFETQYF.

This clone appeared a single time. V is TRBV11-1 and J is TRBJ2-1, with 9 bases identical to TRBD2. The CDR3 totals 16 residues. The germline V gene encodes CDR1 SGHAT and CDR2 FQDESV (reference sequence). After removal of 3 bases from V and 8 bases from J, the junction contained 11 bases not matched to a gene. CDR3 in DNA: TGTGCCAGCAGCTTGCTAGTAGCGGGAGTATCAGATGAGCAGTTCTTC. Its protein product is CASSLLVAGVSDEQFF. Using reference TRBV11-1 and TRBJ2-1 for the parts outside the CDR3, the full variable domain is EAEVAQSPRYKITEKSQAVAFWCDPISGHATLYWYRQILGQGPELLVQFQDESVVDDSQLPKDRFSAERLKGVDSTLKIQPAELGDSAMYLCASSLLVAGVSDEQFFGPGTRLTVL.

The chain combines TRBV30 with TRBJ1-4; 7 bases line up with TRBD1. Germline V CDR1 and CDR2: GTSNPN, SVGIG (reference sequence). The CDR3 is 13 residues long. V lost 7 bases and J lost 8; bases outside the gene matches: 10. For the CDR3, the DNA is TGTGCCTCCGAAAGGGGCAGGGGGGAAAAACTGTTTTTT. The encoded protein is CASERGRGEKLFF.

The chain uses TRBV9 and TRBJ2-2, with 8 bases matching TRBD1. CDR1 is SGDLS, CDR2 YYNGEE, per germline. The V and J ends lost 3 bases and 4 bases, in that order; junction bases with no gene match: 8. CDR3 size: 16 residues. The CDR3 coding sequence is TGTGCCAGCAGCGCAAGACAGGGGTTGGGCACCGGGGAGCTGTTTTTT. This translates into CASSARQGLGTGELFF.

To note about this clone: A read error may account for a junction end that differs from germline. The chain combines TRBV20-1 with TRBJ2-1; D uncertain. Germline CDR1 is DFQATT and CDR2 is SNEGSKA (reference sequence). The CDR3 extends over 11 amino acids. As DNA, the CDR3 is TGCAGTGCTAGAGATCTAAGAATTCGGGTCTTC. Its protein is CSARDLRIRVF.

The V call is TRBV4-2, the J call TRBJ2-7; 11 nucleotides agree with TRBD2. Trimming cost V 0 bases and J 1 base; bases outside gene matches: 8. Germline-derived CDR1 and CDR2 are LGHNA and YNFKEQ. This CDR3 has 18 amino acids. The CDR3 sequence is CASSQESTSGGFSYEQYF. CDR3 in DNA: TGTGCCAGCAGCCAAGAATCCACTAGCGGGGGCTTTTCCTACGAGCAGTACTTC.

The chain combines TRBV30 with TRBJ1-1, with 8 positions matching TRBD1. V trimming: 0 bases; J trimming: 3 bases; junction bases outside the gene matches: 6. CDR3 length equals 15 residues. Germline-derived CDR1 and CDR2 are GTSNPN and SVGIG (reference sequence). The CDR3 nucleotides read TGTGCCTGGAGTGTAGTTACAGGGGGACACACTGAAGCTTTCTTT. Protein sequence: CAWSVVTGGHTEAFF.

This rearrangement joins TRBV4-1 to TRBJ1-2; 8 nucleotides agree with TRBD1. Trimming at V came to 1 base and at J to 4 bases, leaving 8 bases not matched to a gene. Germline V gives CDR1 MGHRA, CDR2 YSYEKL. This CDR3 is built from 16 residues. CDR3 sequence reads: CASSQGVLTGGYGYTF. As DNA, the CDR3 is TGCGCCAGCAGCCAAGGAGTGTTAACAGGGGGCTATGGCTACACCTTC.

V is TRBV9 and J is TRBJ2-7; 11 positions match TRBD2. The germline V gene has CDR1 SGDLS and CDR2 YYNGEE. The CDR3 totals 14 residues. J gave up 7 bases and V 3 bases, and 6 bases lay outside the gene matches. CDR3 region: CASSASSGGLEQYF. The CDR3 coding sequence is TGTGCCAGCAGCGCCTCTAGCGGGGGGCTTGAGCAGTACTTC.

The chain carries TRBV4-2 and TRBJ2-5, with D possibly being TRBD1 (7 bases). The CDR3 is made up of 17 amino acids. V shed 2 bases and J shed 5 bases, with 21 bases lying between them. The germline V gene has CDR1 LGHNA and CDR2 YNFKEQ. CDR3: CASSQNPAEGAGETQYF. The CDR3 nucleotides read TGTGCCAGCAGCCAAAATCCTGCGGAGGGGGCGGGGGAGACCCAGTACTTC.

V gene TRBV5-1 combines with J gene TRBJ1-4; maybe TRBD1 (6 bases). V lost 0 bases, J lost 8 bases, and 17 bases lay in between. Germline V CDR1 and CDR2: SGHRS, YFSETQ. The CDR3 is 16 residues long. CDR3 sequence reads: CASSLAPSGGGEKLFF. In nucleotides, the CDR3 is TGCGCCAGCAGCTTGGCCCCGTCCGGAGGGGGGGAAAAACTGTTTTTT.

The chain joins TRBV30 to TRBJ2-1; D might be TRBD1 or TRBD2, each matching 5 bases. CDR3 size: 14 residues. Germline lookup yields CDR1 GTSNPN and CDR2 SVGIG (reference sequence). V lost 1 base and J lost 0, with 7 bases in between. The CDR3 nucleotides read TGTGCCTGGAGTGGGGGGTACTCCTACAATGAGCAGTTCTTC. It yields the protein CAWSGGYSYNEQFF.

CDR3 DNA sequence: TGTGCCAGCAGCCGAACTAGGGCCCCGGGGATCCCGGCCAAAAACATTCAGTACTTC. Protein: CASSRTRAPGIPAKNIQYF. The chain recombines TRBV7-9 with TRBJ2-4, with a possible D match to TRBD2 (5 bases). V was shortened by 5 bases and J by 1 base, with 24 bases between the two germline ends. The germline V gene has CDR1 SEHNR and CDR2 FQNEAQ (reference sequence). The CDR3 is 19 residues long.

This clone was seen once. This chain uses TRBV28 with TRBJ1-1; D may be TRBD1 (5 bases). The V and J ends lost 2 bases and 9 bases respectively, with 13 bases between them. Germline V gene lookup returns CDR1 MDHEN and CDR2 SYDVKM. The CDR3 has 13 amino acids. This CDR3 reads CASSLLTQGKAFF. The DNA for the CDR3 is TGTGCCAGCAGTTTACTTACTCAGGGAAAAGCTTTCTTT.

V is TRBV9 and J is TRBJ2-7, with D possibly TRBD2 on 6 matching bases. This CDR3 comprises 14 residues. V shed 3 bases and J shed 7 bases, with 17 bases lying between them. Germline V gene sequence: CDR1 SGDLS, CDR2 YYNGEE. The CDR3 here is CASSGTTVGREQYF. The CDR3 DNA follows: TGTGCCAGCAGCGGAACAACCGTGGGGAGGGAGCAGTACTTC.

The chain links TRBV7-3 to TRBJ2-2; 7 bases are a match to TRBD1. The length of the CDR3 is 16 residues. Germline CDR1 SGHTA, CDR2 FQGTGA. Unmatched junction bases numbered 9, after V lost 2 bases and J lost 6 bases. CDR3 coding DNA: TGTGCCAGCAGCTTAGGGTCAGGGGGATCTTCCGGGGAGCTGTTTTTT. Translation gives CASSLGSGGSSGELFF.

This clone has just a few counts. The chain is built from TRBV5-4 and TRBJ2-1; D might be TRBD2 (5 bases). The germline gives CDR1 SGHNT, CDR2 YYREEE (reference sequence). V was clipped by 5 bases and J by 13 bases, with 16 bases between them. The CDR3 sequence is 12 residues long. The CDR3 spells CASSYMVRDQFF. As DNA, the CDR3 is TGTGCCAGCAGTTACATGGTCCGGGATCAGTTCTTC.

This chain joins TRBV6-6 and TRBJ1-2; D might be TRBD1 (5 bases). The V end lost 8 bases, the J end lost 5 bases, and 15 bases lay between the germline ends. The CDR3 covers 13 residues. Germline CDR1 is MNHNY and CDR2 is SVGAGI (reference sequence). The CDR3 DNA sequence: TGTGCCAGCCTAGTGTCAGGGTATTATGGCTACACCTTC. Translation: CASLVSGYYGYTF.

The V gene is TRBV6-6, the J gene TRBJ2-7; D remains unclear. The CDR3 consists of 15 residues. Per germline, CDR1 MNHNY and CDR2 SVGAGI (reference sequence). Trimming took off 2 bases at V and 2 bases at J, with 13 bases between the two ends. This chain's CDR3 is CASSYRSVSTYEQYF. The CDR3, as DNA: TGTGCCAGCAGTTACCGTAGTGTCAGTACCTACGAGCAGTACTTC.

This sequence joins TRBV4-1 and TRBJ2-3; possibly TRBD2 for D (6 bases). Trimming took 10 bases from V and 0 from J, leaving 17 bases between them. The V gene's germline CDR1 is MGHRA and CDR2 YSYEKL. The CDR3 is made up of 15 amino acids. For the CDR3, the DNA is TGCGCCACCAGACTAGTGAGCGCTAGCACAGATACGCAGTATTTT. Its protein is CATRLVSASTDTQYF.

The genes are TRBV27 and TRBJ1-2, with TRBD1 matching 8 bases. J gave up 6 bases and V 3 bases, and 3 bases lay outside the gene matches. The germline gives CDR1 MNHEY, CDR2 SMNVEV (reference sequence). The CDR3 extends over 13 amino acids. CDR3 DNA sequence: TGTGCCAGCAGTTTTGACAGGGGCCATGGCTACACCTTC. Its translation: CASSFDRGHGYTF.

This clone was detected a few times. The V call is TRBV2, the J call TRBJ1-1; D gene unclear. V lost 6 bases and J lost 3, with 14 bases in between. The CDR3 has 14 residues. The V gene's germline CDR1 is SNHLY and CDR2 FYNNEI. The CDR3 DNA sequence: TGTGCCAGCAGAGAACAAGGGATCGACACTGAAGCTTTCTTT. It encodes CASREQGIDTEAFF.

This clone was picked up one time. This chain joins TRBV21-1 and TRBJ2-5; the D segment call TRBD1 is taken from the table without a DNA check. TRBV21-1 is a pseudogene segment. The CDR3 runs 14 residues. CDR3 sequence: CASSNPDRVKTQYF. As DNA, the CDR3 is TGTGCCAGCAGCAACCCGGACAGGGTCAAGACCCAGTACTTC.

The V call is TRBV19, the J call TRBJ2-7, with 9 bases that match TRBD1. V dropped 2 bases and J dropped 0; count of bases not matched to a gene: 5. CDR1 and CDR2 from the germline V gene are LNHDA and SQIVND (reference sequence). The CDR3 has 16 amino acids. This chain's CDR3 is CASSISRTGASYEQYF. The CDR3 DNA sequence: TGTGCCAGTAGTATATCGAGGACAGGGGCCTCCTACGAGCAGTACTTC. The whole variable domain, remainder taken from reference TRBV19 and TRBJ2-7, is DGGITQSPKYLFRKEGQNVTLSCEQNLNHDAMYWYRQDPGQGLRLIYYSQIVNDFQKGDIAEGYSVSREKKESFPLTVTSAQKNPTAFYLCASSISRTGASYEQYFGPGTRLTVT.

The V call is TRBV5-1, the J call TRBJ2-5; the match to TRBD1 covers 8 bases. This CDR3 contains 15 residues. The germline V gene has CDR1 SGHRS and CDR2 YFSETQ. V shed 0 bases, J shed 3 bases, and the junction held 4 bases outside the gene matches. The CDR3 loop is CASSLADRVEETQYF. The CDR3 DNA is TGCGCCAGCAGCTTGGCGGACAGGGTCGAAGAGACCCAGTACTTC.

The chain links TRBV5-1 to TRBJ2-2; TRBD2 matches 7 bases. This CDR3 is 21 amino acids long. V lost 10 bases to trimming and J lost 4 bases; unmatched junction nucleotides: 31. Germline V gives CDR1 SGHRS, CDR2 YFSETQ. This CDR3 is CASRLQSHISTSETRTGELFF. CDR3 nucleotides: TGCGCCTCGCGTTTGCAGTCCCACATTTCTACTAGCGAGACCCGCACCGGGGAGCTGTTTTTT.